Presented here are 5 T cell receptor beta chains from one specimen sequenced in a study of cytomegalovirus exposure and HLA in healthy donors. The PCR ran on 60 Vbeta and 13 Jbeta primers. TCRdb keeps only in-frame clones here, not all; method: immunoSEQ multiplex PCR. Here the sample spans 150,000 or so clones, about 68% being singletons. Sequenced: PBMCs. All receptors derive from a man younger than 40 in good health and CMV-seronegative.

The chain joins TRBV2 to TRBJ2-5; 12 bases line up with TRBD1. The J call may be wrong; the DNA end is better matched by TRBJ2-7. The germline V gene has CDR1 SNHLY and CDR2 FYNNEI. The CDR3 is 14 amino acids. CDR3 sequence (DNA): TGTGCCAGCAGTGATGGGACAGGGGGCTTCGAGCAGTACTTC. Translated, it gives CASSDGTGGFEQYF.

Of note for this clone: Mismatch with germline at one junction end may stem from a read error. The chain joins TRBV25-1 to TRBJ1-5, with TRBD1 matching 7 bases. CDR3 length equals 13 residues. Germline assignment: CDR1 MGHDK and CDR2 SYGVNS. The DNA of the CDR3 is TGTGCCAGCAGTGAAGGGGACAGTCAGCCCCAGAATTTT. Its protein product is CASSEGDSQPQNF.

The chain is built from TRBV19 and TRBJ2-1, with 9 nucleotides matching TRBD1. Per the germline V gene, CDR1 is LNHDA and CDR2 is SQIVND (reference sequence). Unmatched junction bases numbered 4, after V lost 5 bases and J lost 2 bases. The CDR3 is 15 amino acids. DNA of the CDR3: TGTGCCAGTAGTCCAGACAGGGGGGCCTACAATGAGCAGTTCTTC. Protein sequence: CASSPDRGAYNEQFF.

V is TRBV5-8 and J is TRBJ2-5; D gene ambiguous. Germline assignment: CDR1 SGHTS and CDR2 YDEGEE. The CDR3 totals 14 residues. V gave up 4 bases and J gave up 5 bases, with 15 bases separating them. The CDR3 is CASSLSLTLETQYF. For the CDR3, the DNA is TGTGCCAGCAGCCTGAGTCTTACGCTGGAGACCCAGTACTTC.

In its sample, this clone was seen a few times. The chain is built from TRBV28 and TRBJ2-3; 9 bases fit TRBD2. The CDR3 length is 16 residues. The germline gives CDR1 MDHEN, CDR2 SYDVKM. The V and J ends lost 2 bases and 2 bases, in that order; junction bases with no gene match: 5. CDR3 region: CASSLGTSLTTDTQYF. CDR3 bases: TGTGCCAGCAGTTTAGGGACTAGCTTAACCACAGATACGCAGTATTTT.